Listed below are T cell receptor beta chains from one sample, sequenced in a study of blood T cell repertoires in COVID-19. Profiled with immunoSEQ multiplex PCR; TCRdb holds only in-frame clones, not every one. This sample carries some 130,000 clones, approximately 82% of them seen once, and the ten largest clones take approximately 9.9%. Source material: peripheral blood. The source of these receptors is a man in his sixties who had recovered from COVID-19. The CDR3 runs from the conserved cysteine through the conserved F or W. The D gene is left open where the match is weak. For some rows the clone size is stated as once, few or many, or as a class when expanded; others skip it.

D gene,CDR3 length,J gene,clone size,V gene,CDR3 DNA,CDR3 protein
TRBD1,14,TRBJ1-2,NA,TRBV6-5,TGTGCCAGCAGCCCAACCGGACAGGACTATGGCTACACCTTC,CASSPTGQDYGYTF
TRBD1,12,TRBJ2-7,once,TRBV28,TGTGCCAGCAGTTCGCCGGGACAGGGTGTCTACTTC,CASSSPGQGVYF
NA,15,TRBJ1-4,NA,TRBV4-1,TGCGCCAGCAGCCTCCTACAGGGAACTAATGAAAAACTGTTTTTT,CASSLLQGTNEKLFF
NA,16,TRBJ2-1,few,TRBV20-1,TGCAGTGCTAGTACCCCCACTAGCTCTCCCTACAATGAGCAGTTCTTC,CSASTPTSSPYNEQFF
TRBD1,16,TRBJ1-1,NA,TRBV6-2/TRBV6-3,TGTGCCAGCAGTTACCCCACAGGGGGGCTGAACACTGAAGCTTTCTTT,CASSYPTGGLNTEAFF
NA,15,TRBJ2-2,NA,TRBV30,TGTGCCTGGAGTGTCGGGGGTCACTACCCCGGGGAGCTGTTTTTT,CAWSVGGHYPGELFF
TRBD1,16,TRBJ1-2,NA,TRBV7-3,TGTGCCAGCAGCTCCCAAGGGTGGGACAGAGGCTATGGCTACACCTTC,CASSSQGWDRGYGYTF
NA,16,TRBJ1-1,NA,TRBV10-3,TGTGCCATCAGTGAGTCAGCATCAACGGTGAACACTGAAGCTTTCTTT,CAISESASTVNTEAFF
NA,15,TRBJ1-1,NA,TRBV10-3,TGTGCCATCAGTGAGTCCGCACAGGTGAACACTGAAGCTTTCTTT,CAISESAQVNTEAFF
NA,20,TRBJ2-1,NA,TRBV18,TGTGCCAGCTCACCACCGATACGGCTAGCGCACTCTAGCTCCTACAATGAGCAGTTCTTC,CASSPPIRLAHSSSYNEQFF
NA,11,TRBJ1-2,NA,TRBV29-1,TGCAGCGCCGTGACGGGCTATGGCTACACCTTC,CSAVTGYGYTF
TRBD2,16,TRBJ2-3,NA,TRBV6-1,TGTGCCAGCAGTGCCCAGCTAGCGGGCGGCACAGATACGCAGTATTTT,CASSAQLAGGTDTQYF
TRBD1,15,TRBJ2-7,once,TRBV7-6,TGTGCCAGCAGCTTAAGAGGGGACAGGGCCTACGAGCAGTACTTC,CASSLRGDRAYEQYF
NA,15,TRBJ1-4,NA,TRBV7-2,TGTGCCAGCAGCCTCTCCGGAGCGGGGGAGGAAAAACTGTTTTTT,CASSLSGAGEEKLFF
TRBD2,16,TRBJ2-1,NA,TRBV7-8,TGTGCCAGCAGCTTAGGACTAGCGGGACTCTACAATGAGCAGTTCTTC,CASSLGLAGLYNEQFF
TRBD1,15,TRBJ1-1,NA,TRBV2,TGTGCCAGCAGGTTGAGGACAGGGGCGAACACTGAAGCTTTCTTT,CASRLRTGANTEAFF
NA,15,TRBJ2-3,NA,TRBV19,TGTGCCAGTAGTATAACCGGGACAAACACAGATACGCAGTATTTT,CASSITGTNTDTQYF
NA,12,TRBJ1-2,NA,TRBV2,TGTGCCAGCAGTGAGGACAGCTATGGCTACACCTTC,CASSEDSYGYTF
TRBD1,13,TRBJ1-2,NA,TRBV30,TGTGCCTGGAGTGTACGGGACAGGGTTGGCTACACCTTC,CAWSVRDRVGYTF
TRBD1,15,TRBJ1-6,NA,TRBV15,TGTGCCACCAGCACCCCGGGACAGTATAATTCACCCCTCCACTTT,CATSTPGQYNSPLHF
NA,13,TRBJ2-7,NA,TRBV5-6,TGTGCCAGCAGTTTACAGGGAACCTACGAGCAGTACTTC,CASSLQGTYEQYF
TRBD1,14,TRBJ1-5,NA,TRBV28,TGTGCCAGCAGCGGACAGGTCGGCAATCAGCCCCAGCATTTT,CASSGQVGNQPQHF
NA,15,TRBJ1-3,few,TRBV19,TGTGCCAGTAGTTCCCGACTGGACTCTGGAAACACCATATATTTT,CASSSRLDSGNTIYF
NA,14,TRBJ2-2,few,TRBV11-2,TGTGCCAGCAGCTTAGACAGGGCCACCGGGGAGCTGTTTTTT,CASSLDRATGELFF
NA,15,TRBJ2-7,few,TRBV10-3,TGTGCCATCACCGGAGGGACGGGGAGTTCCTACGAGCAGTACTTC,CAITGGTGSSYEQYF
NA,13,TRBJ1-1,NA,TRBV18,TGTGCCAGCTCCCAGGGGCAGAACACTGAAGCTTTCTTT,CASSQGQNTEAFF
NA,12,TRBJ2-7,NA,TRBV7-3,TGTGCCAGGAACAGCAGCACGTACGAGCAGTACTTC,CARNSSTYEQYF
TRBD1,13,TRBJ1-4,NA,TRBV27,TGTGCCAGCAGAGGACAGGGAGGCAAAAAACTGTTTTTT,CASRGQGGKKLFF
NA,15,TRBJ1-6,NA,TRBV11-3,TGTGCCAGCATCCTTTCCACCCTGGAGGATTCACCCCTCCACTTT,CASILSTLEDSPLHF
NA,14,TRBJ2-5,NA,TRBV6-5,TGTGCCAGCAGGGGGCGTGGCAGTGGGGAGACCCAGTACTTC,CASRGRGSGETQYF
TRBD1,14,TRBJ2-5,NA,TRBV7-9,TGTGCCAGCAGCCCCGGGACAGGACAAGAGACCCAGTACTTC,CASSPGTGQETQYF
TRBD1,16,TRBJ2-2,NA,TRBV18,TGTGCCAGCTCACCACTTCGGACAGGGAACACCGGGGAGCTGTTTTTT,CASSPLRTGNTGELFF
NA,13,TRBJ1-4,NA,TRBV28,TGTGCCAGCACAGGCGGGTTTAATGAAAAACTGTTTTTT,CASTGGFNEKLFF
NA,12,TRBJ1-2,NA,TRBV29-1,TGCAGCGTTGGGGCAGCTAACTATGGCTACACCTTC,CSVGAANYGYTF
NA,14,TRBJ2-7,NA,TRBV5-6,TGTGCCAGCAGCTCCCCAGGAATCGCCTACGAGCAGTACTTC,CASSSPGIAYEQYF